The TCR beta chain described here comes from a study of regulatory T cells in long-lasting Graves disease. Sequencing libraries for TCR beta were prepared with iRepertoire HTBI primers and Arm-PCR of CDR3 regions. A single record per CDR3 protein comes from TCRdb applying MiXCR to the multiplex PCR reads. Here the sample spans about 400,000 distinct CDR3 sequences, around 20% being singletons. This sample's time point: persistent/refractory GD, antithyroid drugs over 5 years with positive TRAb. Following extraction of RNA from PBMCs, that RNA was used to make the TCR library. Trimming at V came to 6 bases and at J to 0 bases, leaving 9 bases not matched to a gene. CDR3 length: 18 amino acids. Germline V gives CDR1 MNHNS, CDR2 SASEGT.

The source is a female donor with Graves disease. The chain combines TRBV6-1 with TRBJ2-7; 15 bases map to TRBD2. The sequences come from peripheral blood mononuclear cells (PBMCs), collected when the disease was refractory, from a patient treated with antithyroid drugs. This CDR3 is CASSPGTSGGPSSYEQYF. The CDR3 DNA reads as TGTGCCAGCAGCCCCGGGACTAGCGGGGGGCCTAGCTCCTACGAGCAGTACTTC.